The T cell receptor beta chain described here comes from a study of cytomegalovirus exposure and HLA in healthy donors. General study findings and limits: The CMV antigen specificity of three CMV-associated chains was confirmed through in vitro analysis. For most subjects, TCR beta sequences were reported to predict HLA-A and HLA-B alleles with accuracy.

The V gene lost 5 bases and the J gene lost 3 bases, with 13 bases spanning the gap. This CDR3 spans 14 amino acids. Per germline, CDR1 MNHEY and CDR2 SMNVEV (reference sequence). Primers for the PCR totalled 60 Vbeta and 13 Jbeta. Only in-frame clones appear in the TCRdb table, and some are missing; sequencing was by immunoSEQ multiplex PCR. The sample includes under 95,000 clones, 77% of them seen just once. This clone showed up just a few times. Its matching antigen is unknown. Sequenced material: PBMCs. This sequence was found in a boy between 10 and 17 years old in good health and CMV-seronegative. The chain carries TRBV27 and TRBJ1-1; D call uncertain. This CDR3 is CASSLSLQDTEAFF. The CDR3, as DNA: TGTGCCAGCAGTCTAAGCCTGCAGGACACTGAAGCTTTCTTT.